The clone carrying this T cell receptor (beta chain) occurred a few times. The antigen is unknown. A J-beta primer mix and a sample-barcoded 5' primer were used in a second PCR of about 7 to 12 cycles. TCRdb used MiXCR to reprocess the 5' RACE reads, holding one entry per CDR3 protein. The repertoire holds 1.5 million to 2 million distinct CDR3 sequences, around 42% seen once, with about 21% in the top ten. V was trimmed by 6 bases and J by 5 bases, leaving 20 bases between them. Looked up from germline, CDR1 is MNHEY and CDR2 is SVGAGI. This CDR3 is built from 15 residues. This specimen comes from a study of blood T cells in healthy people across ages. Across the whole study: Capturing about one barcoded beta molecule per two T cells was achieved by template switching. Study-wide points: Donors of long life had a larger count of naive CD4+ cells and greater diversity than aged donors. Per million T cells, TCR beta diversity dropped about linearly as age rose.

Caucasian, healthy and from Russia, the donors were aged between 6 and 90. This TCR was recovered from a human donor in good health. Sequences were obtained from blood. The V gene is TRBV6-5, the J gene TRBJ2-7; possibly TRBD1 for D (6 bases). The CDR3 DNA is TGTGCCAGCAGCCCCACAGGGATCTCTACCCACGAGCAGTACTTC. This translates into CASSPTGISTHEQYF.